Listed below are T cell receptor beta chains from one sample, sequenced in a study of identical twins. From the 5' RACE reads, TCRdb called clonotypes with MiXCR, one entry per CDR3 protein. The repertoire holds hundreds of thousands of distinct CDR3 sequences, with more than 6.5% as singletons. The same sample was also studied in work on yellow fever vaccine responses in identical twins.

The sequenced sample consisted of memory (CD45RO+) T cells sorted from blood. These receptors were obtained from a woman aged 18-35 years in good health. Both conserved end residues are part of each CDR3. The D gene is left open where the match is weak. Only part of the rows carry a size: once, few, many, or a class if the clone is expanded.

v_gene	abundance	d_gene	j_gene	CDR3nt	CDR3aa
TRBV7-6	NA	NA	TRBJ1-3	TGTGCCAGCAGCTTAGCTGGCGCATCTGGAAACACCATATATTTT	CASSLAGASGNTIYF
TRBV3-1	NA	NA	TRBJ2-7	TGTGCCAACAGCCACACACAGACAATAACCTACGAGCAGTACTTC	CANSHTQTITYEQYF
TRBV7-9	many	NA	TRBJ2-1	TGTGCCAGCAGCTTAGGACAGTACAATGAGCAGTTCTTC	CASSLGQYNEQFF
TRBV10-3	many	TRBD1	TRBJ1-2	TGTGCCATCAGACAGGGGTACTATGGCTACACCTTC	CAIRQGYYGYTF
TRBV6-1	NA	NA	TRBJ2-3	TGTGCCAGCAGTCGGGTGAAACAGGCCCTTCCGGATACGCAGTATTTT	CASSRVKQALPDTQYF
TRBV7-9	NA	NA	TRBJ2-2	TGTGCCAGCAGCTTATCGGAGTCCACCGGGGAGCTGTTTTTT	CASSLSESTGELFF
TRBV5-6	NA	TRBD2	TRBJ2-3	TGTGCCAGCAGCTTGGGCAGCGGGAGAGATACGCAGTATTTT	CASSLGSGRDTQYF
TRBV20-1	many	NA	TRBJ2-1	TGCAGTGCTTACCCCCTATCTAGCGGGCAGGGGGATGAGCAGTTCTTC	CSAYPLSSGQGDEQFF
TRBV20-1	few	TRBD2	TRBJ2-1	TGCAGTGCCAGGCGTCTAGCGGGTAGCCGGAATGAGCAGTTCTTC	CSARRLAGSRNEQFF
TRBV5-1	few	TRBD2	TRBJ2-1	TGCGCCAGCAGCTTGGCTGGGACTAGCGGGACCAATGAGCAGTTCTTC	CASSLAGTSGTNEQFF
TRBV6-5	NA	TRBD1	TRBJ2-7	TGTGCCAGCAGTTACTCCGGGACAGGGATTCCCTACGAGCAGTACTTC	CASSYSGTGIPYEQYF
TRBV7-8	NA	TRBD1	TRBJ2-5	TGTGCCAGCAGCTGGGACAGACAAGAGACCCAGTACTTC	CASSWDRQETQYF
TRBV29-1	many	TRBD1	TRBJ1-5	TGCAGCGTTGGTGTGGGACAGGGCAATCAGCCCCAGCATTTT	CSVGVGQGNQPQHF
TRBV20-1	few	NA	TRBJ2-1	TGCAGTGCGGACCCTGAAGGGTTTCGGAGGCATTACAATGAGCAGTTCTTC	CSADPEGFRRHYNEQFF
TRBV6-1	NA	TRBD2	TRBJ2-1	TGTGCCAGCAGTGAAGCTGGCGGGGGAATTTACAATGAGCAGTTCTTC	CASSEAGGGIYNEQFF
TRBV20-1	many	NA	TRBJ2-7	TGCAGTGCTAGACTCGGTTCGAGGAGCTACGAGCAGTACTTC	CSARLGSRSYEQYF
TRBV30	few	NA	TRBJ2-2	TGTGCCTGGAGTGTAATCGGGGAGCTGTTTTTT	CAWSVIGELFF
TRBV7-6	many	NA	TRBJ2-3	TGTGCCAGCAGCTTCAGAGAGGGGGGGCTTCCAGATACGCAGTATTTT	CASSFREGGLPDTQYF
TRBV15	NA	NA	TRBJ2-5	TGTGCCACCAGCAGAGAACGGTCCGGGGGAGAGACCCAGTACTTC	CATSRERSGGETQYF
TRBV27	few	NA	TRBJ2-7	TGTGCCAGCAATTCATTTCGCTCTGCGGGCCACGAGCAGTACTTC	CASNSFRSAGHEQYF
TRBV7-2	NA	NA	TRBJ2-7	TGTGCCAGCAGCTTACTAAGGCAGGGGAACTCCGAGCAGTACTTC	CASSLLRQGNSEQYF
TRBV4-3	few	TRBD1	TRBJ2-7	TGCGCCAGCAGCCAAGACCAGGACAGGGGGAGCGAGCAGTACTTC	CASSQDQDRGSEQYF
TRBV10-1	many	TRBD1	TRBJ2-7	TGCGCCAGCAGTGAATTACAAGGGGGCCCCTACGAGCAGTACTTC	CASSELQGGPYEQYF
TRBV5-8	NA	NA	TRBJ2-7	TGTGCCAGCAGCTTAAAAACGGGACTCGGATACGAGCAGTACTTC	CASSLKTGLGYEQYF
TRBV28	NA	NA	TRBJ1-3	TGTGCCAGCAGTTTTCCAGGGGCTGCTGGAAACACCATATATTTT	CASSFPGAAGNTIYF
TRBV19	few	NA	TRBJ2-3	TGTGCCAGTAGTATGGGGGCTAGACGGACAGATACGCAGTATTTT	CASSMGARRTDTQYF
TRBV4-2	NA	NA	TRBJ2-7	TGTGCCAGCAGCCAAAGCACGGGCGCCCCTGACGAGCAGTACTTC	CASSQSTGAPDEQYF
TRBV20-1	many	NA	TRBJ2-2	TGCAGTGCTAGAGAGCTAGGGGTTTCTATTGGGGAGCTGTTTTTT	CSARELGVSIGELFF
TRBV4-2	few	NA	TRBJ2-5	TGTGCCAGCAGCCCTGGGCAGGATCCAGAGACCCAGTACTTC	CASSPGQDPETQYF
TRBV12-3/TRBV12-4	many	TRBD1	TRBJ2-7	TGTGCCAGCAGTATGCGGACAGGGTTTTACGAGCAGTACTTC	CASSMRTGFYEQYF
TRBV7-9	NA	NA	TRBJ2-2	TGTGCCAGCAGCTTAGGGACTTCCACCGGGGAGCTGTTTTTT	CASSLGTSTGELFF
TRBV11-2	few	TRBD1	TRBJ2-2	TGTGCCAGCAGCCAAACGGGGGAGACAGGGGTAATCACCGGGGAGCTGTTTTTT	CASSQTGETGVITGELFF
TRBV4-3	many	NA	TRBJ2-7	TGCGCCAGCAGCCAAGAGTTCGGCAGAAGTTACGAGCAGTACTTC	CASSQEFGRSYEQYF
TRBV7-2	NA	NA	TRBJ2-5	TGTGCCAGCAGCCCCGCGTCCCGGGAAAAGACCCAGTACTTC	CASSPASREKTQYF
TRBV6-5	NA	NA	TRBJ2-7	TGTGCCAGCAGTTACCATCCCTCCTACGAGCAGTACTTC	CASSYHPSYEQYF
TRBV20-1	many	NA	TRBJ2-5	TGCAGTGCTAGATTTCTGGAGACCCAGTACTTC	CSARFLETQYF
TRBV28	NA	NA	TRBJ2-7	TGTGCCAGCAGTTGGGGCGGGACGAACTCCTACGAGCAGTACTTC	CASSWGGTNSYEQYF
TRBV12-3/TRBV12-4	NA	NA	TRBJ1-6	TGTGCCAGCAGTTATAGGACAAATTATAATTCACCCCTCCACTTT	CASSYRTNYNSPLHF
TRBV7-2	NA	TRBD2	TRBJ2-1	TGTGCCAGCAGCTTAGGAGGACTAGCGGACAATGAGCAGTTCTTC	CASSLGGLADNEQFF
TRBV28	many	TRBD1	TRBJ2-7	TGTGCCAGCAGTTTCGTGGACAGGGGGTACGAGCAGTACTTC	CASSFVDRGYEQYF
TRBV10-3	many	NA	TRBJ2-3	TGTGCCATCAGTGATCGGCCCACAGATACGCAGTATTTT	CAISDRPTDTQYF
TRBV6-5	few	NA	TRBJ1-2	TGTGCCAGCAGCCGGGACCTTTATGGCTACACCTTC	CASSRDLYGYTF
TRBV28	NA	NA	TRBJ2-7	TGTGCCAGCAGCAAGGTGGACGAGCAGTACTTC	CASSKVDEQYF
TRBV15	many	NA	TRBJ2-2	TGTGCCACCAGCAGACAATACGCCGGGGAGCTGTTTTTT	CATSRQYAGELFF
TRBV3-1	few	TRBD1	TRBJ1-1	TGTGCCAGCAGCCCGGACAGGTCGAGCGTAACTTTCTTT	CASSPDRSSVTFF